This TCR beta chain was identified during a study of chemoradiotherapy in HPV16-positive cancers. This clone was recorded only once. V lost 6 bases to trimming and J lost 1 base, with 12 bases between them. CDR1 is SNHLY and CDR2 is FYNNEI in the germline V gene. CDR3 length equals 14 residues. TCRdb's table, derived via immunoSEQ multiplex PCR, lists solely in-frame clones and lacks some. This table has about 53,000 clones, roughly nine tenths appearing once. The receptor comes from a human donor with HPV-associated anogenital cancer. The chain uses TRBV2 and TRBJ1-2; D is unresolved. The specimen was blood, collected from a patient who underwent chemoradiotherapy. The CDR3 sequence: CASSPSAGNYGYTF. Here the CDR3 DNA reads TGTGCCAGCAGCCCTAGCGCGGGTAACTATGGCTACACCTTC.